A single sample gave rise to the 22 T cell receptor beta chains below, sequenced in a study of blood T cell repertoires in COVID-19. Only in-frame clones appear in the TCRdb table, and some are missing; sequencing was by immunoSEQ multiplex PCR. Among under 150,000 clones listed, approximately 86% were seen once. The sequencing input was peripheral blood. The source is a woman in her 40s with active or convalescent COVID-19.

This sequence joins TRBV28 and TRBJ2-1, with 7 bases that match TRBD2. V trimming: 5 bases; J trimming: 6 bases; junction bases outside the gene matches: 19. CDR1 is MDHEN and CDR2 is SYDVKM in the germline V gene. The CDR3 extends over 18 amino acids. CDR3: CASSRKIRRENTVNEQFF. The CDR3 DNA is TGTGCCAGCAGTCGAAAGATTCGGCGGGAGAATACCGTCAATGAGCAGTTCTTC.

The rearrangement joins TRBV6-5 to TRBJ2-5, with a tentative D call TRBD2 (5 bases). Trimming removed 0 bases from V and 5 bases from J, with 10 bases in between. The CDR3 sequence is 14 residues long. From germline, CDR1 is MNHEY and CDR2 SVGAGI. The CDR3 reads CASSYSRRAETQYF. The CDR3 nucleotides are TGTGCCAGCAGTTACTCCCGGCGGGCGGAGACCCAGTACTTC.

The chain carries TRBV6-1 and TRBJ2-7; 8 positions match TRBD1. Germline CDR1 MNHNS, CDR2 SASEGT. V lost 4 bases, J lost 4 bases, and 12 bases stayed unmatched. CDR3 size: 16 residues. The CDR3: CASSGNDRGLRYEQYF. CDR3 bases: TGTGCCAGCAGTGGGAACGACAGGGGCTTACGATACGAGCAGTACTTC.

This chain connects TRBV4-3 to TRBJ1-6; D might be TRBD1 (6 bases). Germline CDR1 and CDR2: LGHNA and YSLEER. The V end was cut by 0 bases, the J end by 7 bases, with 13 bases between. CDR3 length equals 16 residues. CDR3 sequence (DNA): TGCGCCAGCAGCCAAGATTTTACAGGGTTCAATTCACCCCTCCACTTT. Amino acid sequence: CASSQDFTGFNSPLHF.

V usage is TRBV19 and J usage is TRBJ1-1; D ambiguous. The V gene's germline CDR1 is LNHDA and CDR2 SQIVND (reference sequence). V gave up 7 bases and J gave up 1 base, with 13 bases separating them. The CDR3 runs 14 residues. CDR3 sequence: CASTQGLTNTEAFF. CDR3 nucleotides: TGTGCCAGTACCCAAGGACTGACGAACACTGAAGCTTTCTTT.

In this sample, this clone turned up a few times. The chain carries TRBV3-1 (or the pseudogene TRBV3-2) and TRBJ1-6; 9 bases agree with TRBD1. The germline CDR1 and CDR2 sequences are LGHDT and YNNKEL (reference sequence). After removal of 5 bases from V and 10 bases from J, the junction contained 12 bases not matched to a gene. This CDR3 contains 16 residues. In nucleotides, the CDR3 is TGTGCCAGCAGCTCCCGGGACAGGGCGGCGGGGTCACCCCTCCACTTT. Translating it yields CASSSRDRAAGSPLHF.

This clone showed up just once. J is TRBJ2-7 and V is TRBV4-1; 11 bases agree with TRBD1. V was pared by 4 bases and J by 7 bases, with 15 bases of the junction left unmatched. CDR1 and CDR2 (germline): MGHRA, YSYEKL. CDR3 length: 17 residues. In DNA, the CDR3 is TGCGCCAGCAGCCGCAAACTTGCTGGACAGGGGGCTGAGGAGCAGTACTTC. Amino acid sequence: CASSRKLAGQGAEEQYF.

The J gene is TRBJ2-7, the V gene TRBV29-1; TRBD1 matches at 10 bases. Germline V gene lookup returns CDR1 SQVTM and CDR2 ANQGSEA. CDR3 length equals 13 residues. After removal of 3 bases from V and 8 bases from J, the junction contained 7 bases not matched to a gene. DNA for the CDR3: TGCAGCGTTGACCCCGGGACAGGGGACCAGCAGTACTTC. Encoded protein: CSVDPGTGDQQYF.

CDR3 residues: CASSLAGVNQPQHF. The CDR3 region has the DNA TGCGCCAGCAGCTTGGCAGGGGTGAATCAGCCCCAGCATTTT. The chain uses TRBV5-1 and TRBJ1-5; the D gene is possibly TRBD1 (6 bases). V was trimmed by 0 bases and J by 4 bases, leaving 8 bases between them. CDR3 length equals 14 residues. Per the germline V gene, CDR1 is SGHRS and CDR2 is YFSETQ.

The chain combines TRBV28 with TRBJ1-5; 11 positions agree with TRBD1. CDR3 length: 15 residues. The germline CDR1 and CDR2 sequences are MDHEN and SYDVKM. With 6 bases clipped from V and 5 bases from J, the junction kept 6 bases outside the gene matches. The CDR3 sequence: CASRGQGGGDQPQHF. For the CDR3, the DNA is TGTGCCAGCAGGGGACAGGGGGGTGGTGATCAGCCCCAGCATTTT.

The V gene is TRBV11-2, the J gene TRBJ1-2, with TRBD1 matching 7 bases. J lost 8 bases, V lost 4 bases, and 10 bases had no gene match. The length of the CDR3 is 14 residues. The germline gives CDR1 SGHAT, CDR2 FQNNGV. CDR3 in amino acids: CASSSTRTGRGYTF. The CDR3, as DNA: TGTGCCAGCAGCTCAACTCGGACAGGCCGGGGCTACACCTTC.

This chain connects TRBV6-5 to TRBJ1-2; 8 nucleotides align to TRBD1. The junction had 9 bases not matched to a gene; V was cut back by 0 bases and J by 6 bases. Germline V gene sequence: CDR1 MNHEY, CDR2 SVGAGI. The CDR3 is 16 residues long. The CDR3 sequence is CASSYSGDRYYDGYTF. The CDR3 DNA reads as TGTGCCAGCAGTTACTCGGGGGACAGGTACTACGATGGCTACACCTTC.

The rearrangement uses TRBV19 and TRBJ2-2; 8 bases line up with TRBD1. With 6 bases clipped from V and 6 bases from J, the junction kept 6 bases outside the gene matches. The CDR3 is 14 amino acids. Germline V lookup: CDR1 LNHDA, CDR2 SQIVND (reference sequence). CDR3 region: CASRMDRAAGELFF. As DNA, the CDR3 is TGTGCCAGTAGGATGGACAGGGCAGCCGGGGAGCTGTTTTTT.

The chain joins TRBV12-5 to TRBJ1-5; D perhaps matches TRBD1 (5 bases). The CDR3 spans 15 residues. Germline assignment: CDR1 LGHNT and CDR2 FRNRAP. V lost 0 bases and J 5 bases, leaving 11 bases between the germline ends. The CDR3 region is CASGLVRREDQPQHF. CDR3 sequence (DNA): TGTGCTAGTGGTTTGGTACGCAGGGAGGATCAGCCCCAGCATTTT.

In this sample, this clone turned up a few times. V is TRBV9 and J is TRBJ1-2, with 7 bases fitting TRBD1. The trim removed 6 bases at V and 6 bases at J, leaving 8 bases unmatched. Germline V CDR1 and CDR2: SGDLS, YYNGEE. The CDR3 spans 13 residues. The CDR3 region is CASNLDRENGYTF. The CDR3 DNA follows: TGTGCCAGCAACCTAGACAGGGAGAATGGCTACACCTTC.

The chain's CDR3 is CAWSGLAHSTDTQYF. The DNA for the CDR3 is TGTGCCTGGAGTGGACTAGCCCATAGCACAGATACGCAGTATTTT. The V and J genes are TRBV30 and TRBJ2-3; 7 bases are shared with TRBD2. The V gene end was trimmed by 1 base and the J gene end by 0 bases; junction bases not matched to a gene: 4. Germline V gene sequence: CDR1 GTSNPN, CDR2 SVGIG (reference sequence). This CDR3 spans 15 amino acids.

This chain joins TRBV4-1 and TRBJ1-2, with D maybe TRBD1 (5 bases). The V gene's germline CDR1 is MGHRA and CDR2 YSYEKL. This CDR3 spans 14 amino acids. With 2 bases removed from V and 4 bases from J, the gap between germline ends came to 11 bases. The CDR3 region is CASSQIGRGYGYTF. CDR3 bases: TGCGCCAGCAGCCAAATCGGGAGGGGCTATGGCTACACCTTC.

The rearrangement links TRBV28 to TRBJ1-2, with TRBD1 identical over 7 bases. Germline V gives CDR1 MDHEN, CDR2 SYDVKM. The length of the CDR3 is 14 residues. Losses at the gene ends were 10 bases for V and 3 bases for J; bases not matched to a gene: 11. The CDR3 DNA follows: TGTGCCATCCCAGGGGGGAACTCTCACTATGGCTACACCTTC. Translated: CAIPGGNSHYGYTF.

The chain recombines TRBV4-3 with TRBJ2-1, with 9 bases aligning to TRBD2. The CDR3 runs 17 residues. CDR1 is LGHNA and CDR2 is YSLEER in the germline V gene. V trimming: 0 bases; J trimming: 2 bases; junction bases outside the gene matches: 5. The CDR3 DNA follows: TGCGCCAGCAGCCAAGATTCGGGCGGGAGGGCCTACAATGAGCAGTTCTTC. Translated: CASSQDSGGRAYNEQFF.

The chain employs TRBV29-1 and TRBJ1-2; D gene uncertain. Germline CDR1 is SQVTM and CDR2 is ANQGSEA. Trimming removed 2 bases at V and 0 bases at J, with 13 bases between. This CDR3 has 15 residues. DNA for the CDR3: TGCAGCGTTGAATTGGAGCAGCGAGCTAACTATGGCTACACCTTC. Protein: CSVELEQRANYGYTF. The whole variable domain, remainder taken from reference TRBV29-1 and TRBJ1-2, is SAVISQKPSRDICQRGTSLTIQCQVDSQVTMMFWYRQQPGQSLTLIATANQGSEATYESGFVIDKFPISRPNLTFSTLTVSNMSPEDSSIYLCSVELEQRANYGYTFGSGTRLTVV.

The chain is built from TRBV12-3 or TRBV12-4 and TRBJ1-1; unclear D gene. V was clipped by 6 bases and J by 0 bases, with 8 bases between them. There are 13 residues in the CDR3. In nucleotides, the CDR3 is TGTGCCAGCAGCCCCAATGTGAACACTGAAGCTTTCTTT. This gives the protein CASSPNVNTEAFF.

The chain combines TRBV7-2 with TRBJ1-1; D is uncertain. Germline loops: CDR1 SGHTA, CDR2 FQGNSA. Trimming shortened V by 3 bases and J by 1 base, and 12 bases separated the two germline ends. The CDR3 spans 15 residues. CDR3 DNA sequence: TGTGCCAGCAGCTTTGGTGGCGGAGCGAACACTGAAGCTTTCTTT. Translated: CASSFGGGANTEAFF.